The 6 T cell receptor beta chains in this list originate from one sample, sequenced in a study of blood T cell repertoires in COVID-19. Measured with immunoSEQ multiplex PCR; TCRdb has only the in-frame clones, and not every one. The sample carries some 250,000 clones, roughly nine tenths recorded once. Sequencing input: peripheral blood. These receptors were taken from a woman in her thirties with COVID-19, enrolled during active disease.

This rearrangement joins TRBV6-1 to TRBJ1-5; no clear D gene. The CDR3 contains 14 residues. Germline CDR1 reads MNHNS; CDR2 reads SASEGT. Trimming pared 3 bases from V and 1 base from J, leaving 7 bases between. CDR3 amino acids: CASSDPGSNQPQHF. CDR3 bases: TGTGCCAGCAGTGACCCCGGGAGCAATCAGCCCCAGCATTTT.

This chain links TRBV19 with TRBJ2-5, with 7 bases identical to TRBD2. V dropped 5 bases and J dropped 2; count of bases not matched to a gene: 2. CDR3 size: 13 residues. From germline, CDR1 is LNHDA and CDR2 SQIVND (reference sequence). The CDR3 DNA sequence: TGTGCCAGTAGTTTCGGGGGGCAAGAGACCCAGTACTTC. Translated: CASSFGGQETQYF. Looking up the rest from reference TRBV19 and TRBJ2-5 gives the full variable domain: DGGITQSPKYLFRKEGQNVTLSCEQNLNHDAMYWYRQDPGQGLRLIYYSQIVNDFQKGDIAEGYSVSREKKESFPLTVTSAQKNPTAFYLCASSFGGQETQYFGPGTRLLVL.

This clone showed up just a few times. This rearrangement joins TRBV18 to TRBJ1-1; D is ambiguous. From germline, CDR1 is KGHSH and CDR2 LQKENI. The CDR3 has 11 amino acids. V dropped 8 bases and J dropped 9 bases, with 13 bases sitting between them. The CDR3 DNA reads as TGTGCCAGCACGACCGGGATACAAGCTTTCTTT. It is translated as CASTTGIQAFF.

The chain recombines TRBV6-5 with TRBJ1-3, with D unresolved. The ends were cut back, 5 bases at V and 0 bases at J, with 8 bases in the middle. CDR1 is MNHEY, CDR2 SVGAGI, per germline. The CDR3 extends over 14 amino acids. The CDR3 loop is CASSRHFSGNTIYF. Here the CDR3 DNA reads TGTGCCAGCAGTAGACATTTCTCTGGAAACACCATATATTTT.

The chain uses TRBV5-1 and TRBJ1-1; D uncertain. V shed 0 bases and J shed 3 bases, with 12 bases lying between them. This CDR3 has 15 amino acids. The germline CDR1 and CDR2 sequences are SGHRS and YFSETQ. In nucleotides, the CDR3 is TGCGCCAGCAGCTTGGCCGCGGGCAGCCACACTGAAGCTTTCTTT. This codes for CASSLAAGSHTEAFF.

This sequence joins TRBV6-5 and TRBJ2-2, with 7 bases fitting TRBD1. J lost 4 bases, V lost 6 bases, and 8 bases had no gene match. This CDR3 has 15 residues. Per germline, CDR1 MNHEY and CDR2 SVGAGI. The CDR3 DNA is TGTGCCAGCAGCCCCGACAGGGCAGGCACCGGGGAGCTGTTTTTT. Protein: CASSPDRAGTGELFF.